This T cell receptor beta chain derives from a study of regulatory T cells in long-lasting Graves disease. CDR3 length: 14 residues. V lost 7 bases to trimming and J lost 5 bases; unmatched junction nucleotides: 5. Germline V gives CDR1 SNHLY, CDR2 FYNNEI. Assembly of TCR beta libraries relied on iRepertoire HTBI primers together with Arm-PCR of CDR3 regions. One entry per CDR3 protein, called by TCRdb with MiXCR from the multiplex PCR reads. The sample lists around 400,000 distinct CDR3 sequences, roughly a sixth occurring once. Time point here: newly diagnosed GD, antithyroid drugs for less than 3 months. The TCR library was prepared using RNA isolated from PBMCs. Study-level results: Persistent disease was associated with favored TRBV28 usage and with favored use of TRBJ1-2 and TRBJ2-5. Relative to new patients (roughly 980), persistent patients exhibited greater sharing of public clonotypes (around 2,700).

This clonotype was detected ten times or more. Antigen unknown. The sequencing used peripheral blood mononuclear cells (PBMCs), collected at new diagnosis, from a patient treated with antithyroid drugs. This chain links TRBV2 with TRBJ2-7; the match to TRBD2 covers 13 bases. The TCR comes from a female donor with Graves disease. CDR3 loop: CASTRLAGGHEQYF. The DNA for the CDR3 is TGTGCCAGCACCAGACTAGCGGGAGGACACGAGCAGTACTTC.